Detailed here is one T cell receptor (beta chain). What it binds is not known. A much bigger clone sits one base away, suggesting this may be a read error. TCRdb ran MiXCR on the reads and lists one entry per CDR3 protein. This sample carries roughly 250,000 distinct CDR3 sequences, roughly an eighth of them seen once, and the ten largest clones take 1.6%. This CDR3 has 14 amino acids. Germline CDR1 reads SGHTA; CDR2 reads FQGNSA. The data belong to a study of T cell repertoires in cytomegalovirus infection. Notes on the study in general: CMV-specific TCR beta clonotypes restricted by HLA-C were the ones dominating the ex vivo response. Accumulated public TCR beta family frequency recognized individuals carrying CMV together with the relevant HLA.

The sample comprised PBMCs. The chain has TRBV7-2 and TRBJ1-2; 7 bases align to TRBD1. This sequence originates from a human donor in good health (CMV status not recorded). Some clones in this sample may be carry-over from other donors' samples. The CDR3 DNA reads TGTGGCAGCAGCTTAGAGGGACAGTTTTATGGCTACACCTTC. It is translated as CGSSLEGQFYGYTF.